The 22 T cell receptor beta chains given below trace back to one sample, sequenced in a study of regulatory T cells in long-lasting Graves disease. The time point here: newly diagnosed GD, antithyroid drugs for less than 3 months. PBMC RNA served as the TCR library source. According to the study, TCR beta libraries were built with iRepertoire HTBI primers and CDR3-region Arm-PCR. TCRdb reprocessed the multiplex PCR reads with MiXCR, giving one entry per CDR3 protein. The sample yields more than 300,000 distinct CDR3 sequences, around 15% seen once. These sequences were also reported in another study, on T cells in Graves' hyperthyroidism and ophthalmopathy.

This specimen was peripheral blood mononuclear cells (PBMCs), taken at new diagnosis, from a patient treated with antithyroid drugs. The receptors derive from a woman aged 18-35 years with Graves disease.

About this clonotype itself: A far larger clone is off by one base, so a read error is likely. V and J are TRBV11-1 and TRBJ2-5; 9 nucleotides match TRBD2. The CDR3 loop spans 16 amino acids. Germline-derived CDR1 and CDR2 are SGHAT and FQDESV (reference sequence). The chain's CDR3 is CASRLVGLATQETQYF. The CDR3 coding sequence is TGTGCCAGCCGCTTAGTAGGACTAGCGACACAAGAGACCCAGTACTTC.

For this clonotype: A much larger clone lies a single base off, so this may be a read error. The chain employs TRBV28 and TRBJ1-6; D is undetermined. This CDR3 has 13 amino acids. Looked up from germline, CDR1 is MDHEN and CDR2 is SYDVKM. In nucleotides, the CDR3 is TGTGCCATCAGTTTTCGCGGGTATTCACCCCTCCACTTT. Amino acid sequence: CAISFRGYSPLHF.

At least ten counts were recorded for this clonotype. V and J are TRBV4-1 and TRBJ2-3; no definite D call. V was pared by 0 bases and J by 4 bases, with 11 bases between. In germline, CDR1 is MGHRA, CDR2 YSYEKL. This CDR3 spans 15 amino acids. The CDR3 nucleotides read TGCGCCAGCAGCCAAGATACGGGTCCGGCAGATACGCAGTATTTT. Translating gives CASSQDTGPADTQYF.

This clonotype was seen repeatedly, ten times or more. V and J are TRBV20-1 and TRBJ2-1, with D possibly matching TRBD2 (5 bases). The CDR3 has 14 residues. Between the trimmed V and J ends, which lost 6 bases and 6 bases, there was a span of 18 bases. CDR1 DFQATT and CDR2 SNEGSKA come from the germline V gene (reference sequence). The CDR3 DNA reads as TGCAGTGCAACTCGAGCGAAAGGAGGCAATGAGCAGTTCTTC. This translates into CSATRAKGGNEQFF.

This clonotype has at least ten counts. The chain has TRBV28 and TRBJ1-5; D remains unclear. V was cut by 5 bases and J by 3 bases, with 17 bases left in between. The CDR3 contains 16 residues. Germline-derived CDR1 and CDR2 are MDHEN and SYDVKM. The CDR3 coding sequence is TGTGCCAGCAGTCTTAAATTTGTATGGAACAATCAGCCCCAGCATTTT. Translated, it gives CASSLKFVWNNQPQHF. The full variable domain, with the rest looked up from reference TRBV28 and TRBJ1-5, is DVKVTQSSRYLVKRTGEKVFLECVQDMDHENMFWYRQDPGLGLRLIYFSYDVKMKEKGDIPEGYSVSREKKERFSLILESASTNQTSMYLCASSLKFVWNNQPQHFGDGTRLSIL.

The chain employs TRBV3-1 and TRBJ2-6; no clear D gene. Germline loops: CDR1 LGHDT, CDR2 YNNKEL (reference sequence). Trimming removed 4 bases from V and 4 bases from J, with 14 bases in between. The CDR3 contains 16 residues. CDR3 sequence: CASSLQSLGGANVLTF. The CDR3 DNA reads as TGTGCCAGCAGCCTCCAGTCCCTGGGAGGGGCCAACGTCCTGACTTTC.

This clonotype came up many times. The chain links TRBV20-1 to TRBJ1-2; D is possibly TRBD1 (5 bases). Germline values: CDR1 DFQATT, CDR2 SNEGSKA (reference sequence). Trimming stripped 5 bases from V and 3 bases from J, with 22 bases between. CDR3 length: 16 amino acids. CDR3 sequence reads: CSADRFVDRPHYGYTF. In DNA form, the CDR3 reads TGCAGTGCTGACAGATTTGTGGACCGTCCCCACTATGGCTACACCTTC.

This clonotype was observed many times. The rearrangement links TRBV30 to TRBJ2-1; tentatively, D is TRBD2 (6 bases). V lost 3 bases and J 7 bases, leaving 19 bases between the germline ends. Germline CDR1 and CDR2: GTSNPN and SVGIG (reference sequence). The CDR3 runs 15 residues. CDR3 coding DNA: TGTGCCTGGAGCGAATGGAGGGGTAATGTAAATGAGCAGTTCTTC. It is translated as CAWSEWRGNVNEQFF.

This clonotype was observed at least ten times. This chain joins TRBV12-3 or TRBV12-4 and TRBJ1-1, with D uncertain. Trimming removed 3 bases from V and 4 bases from J, with 12 bases in between. The CDR3 runs 14 residues. The chain's CDR3 is CASSFRIGSTEAFF. CDR3 DNA sequence: TGTGCCAGCAGTTTTCGTATAGGGTCCACTGAAGCTTTCTTT.

This clonotype was seen many times. V and J are TRBV2 and TRBJ2-7; possible D gene TRBD2, 6 bases. Germline V gene sequence: CDR1 SNHLY, CDR2 FYNNEI. Trimming took 11 bases from V and 2 from J, leaving 16 bases between them. The CDR3 has 13 residues. Here the CDR3 DNA reads TGTGCCCTCGGAGGGGATAGTCCCTACGAGCAGTACTTC. Amino acid sequence: CALGGDSPYEQYF. The full variable domain, its missing parts supplied by reference TRBV2 and TRBJ2-7, is EPEVTQTPSHQVTQMGQEVILRCVPISNHLYFYWYRQILGQKVEFLVSFYNNEISEKSEIFDDQFSVERPDGSNFTLKIRSTKLEDSAMYFCALGGDSPYEQYFGPGTRLTVT.

For this clonotype: At one end the junction does not follow the germline gene, possibly because of a read error. The rearrangement uses TRBV11-2 and TRBJ2-7; D might be TRBD1 or TRBD2, each matching 7 bases. The germline CDR1 and CDR2 sequences are SGHAT and FQNNGV. The CDR3 extends over 13 amino acids. The CDR3 nucleotides read TGTGCCGGCAGGGGGGGGGGATTCCACGAGCAGTACTTC. Translated, it gives CAGRGGGFHEQYF.

Ten or more counts support this clonotype. The chain is built from TRBV3-1 and TRBJ2-7; 14 nucleotides line up with TRBD2. In germline, CDR1 is LGHDT, CDR2 YNNKEL (reference sequence). The CDR3 loop spans 15 amino acids. The ends lost 3 bases at V and 4 bases at J; junction bases unmatched: 2. The CDR3 nucleotides are TGTGCCAGCAGCCAGGGACTAGCGGGAGTGTACGAGCAGTACTTC. The encoded protein is CASSQGLAGVYEQYF.

Turning to this clonotype: At one boundary the junction diverges from the germline segment, which might be a read error. The chain uses TRBV6-6 and TRBJ1-2; TRBD1 aligns across 8 bases. This CDR3 spans 15 amino acids. Germline CDR1 and CDR2: MNHNY and SVGAGI (reference sequence). This CDR3 is CACSYSTGEFYGYTF. The CDR3, as DNA: TGTGCCTGCAGTTACTCGACAGGGGAATTCTATGGCTACACCTTC.

As concerns this clonotype: This could be a read error, since a much larger clone is one nucleotide away. V gene TRBV2 combines with J gene TRBJ2-2; TRBD2 might be the D (6 bases). Germline CDR1 is SNHLY and CDR2 is FYNNEI. CDR3 length equals 12 residues. CDR3 residues: CASSVVSGGLFF. In nucleotides, the CDR3 is TGTGCCAGCAGTGTAGTCTCCGGGGGGCTGTTTTTT.

This clonotype was detected many times. The V gene is TRBV12-3 or TRBV12-4, the J gene TRBJ1-5, with 7 bases matching TRBD1. This CDR3 has 15 residues. The V and J ends lost 5 bases and 4 bases, in that order; junction bases with no gene match: 8. This CDR3 reads CASSPAGQINQPQHF. CDR3 DNA sequence: TGTGCCAGCAGTCCCGCGGGACAGATTAATCAGCCCCAGCATTTT.

This clonotype was seen at least ten times. The chain uses TRBV5-5 and TRBJ1-1; D possibly corresponds to TRBD1 (5 bases). Trimming cost V 0 bases and J 1 base, with 7 bases left between them. The CDR3 is made up of 14 amino acids. Germline loops: CDR1 SGHKS, CDR2 YYEKEE (reference sequence). Written as DNA, the CDR3 is TGTGCCAGCAGCTTGGAACAGGCGAACACTGAAGCTTTCTTT. It encodes CASSLEQANTEAFF. Full variable domain (remainder filled in from reference TRBV5-5 and TRBJ1-1): DAGVTQSPTHLIKTRGQQVTLRCSPISGHKSVSWYQQVLGQGPQFIFQYYEKEERGRGNFPDRFSARQFPNYSSELNVNALLLGDSALYLCASSLEQANTEAFFGQGTRLTVV.

This clonotype was counted many times. This chain links TRBV30 with TRBJ1-3; D remains ambiguous. The V gene lost 0 bases and the J gene lost 0 bases, with 3 bases spanning the gap. Germline values: CDR1 GTSNPN, CDR2 SVGIG (reference sequence). The CDR3 runs 13 residues. The CDR3: CAWSVLSGNTIYF. The CDR3 DNA reads as TGTGCCTGGAGTGTACTCTCTGGAAACACCATATATTTT.

This clonotype showed up many times. The chain has TRBV20-1 and TRBJ2-7; TRBD1 aligns across 8 bases. V lost 2 bases, J lost 7 bases, and 10 bases stayed unmatched. CDR3 length: 14 amino acids. CDR1 and CDR2 from the germline V gene are DFQATT and SNEGSKA (reference sequence). The DNA for the CDR3 is TGCAGTGCTAGAAAGGCAGGGGGCTCGGGTGAGCAGTACTTC. Translation gives CSARKAGGSGEQYF.

This clonotype was counted many times. The chain joins TRBV24-1 to TRBJ2-1, with 10 bases that match TRBD1. Trimming cost V 6 bases and J 9 bases; bases outside gene matches: 7. Germline CDR1 is KGHDR and CDR2 is SFDVKD. The CDR3 totals 14 residues. CDR3 in DNA: TGTGCCACCAGTACCGGGACAGGGGCTGGTGAGCAGTTCTTC. The encoded protein is CATSTGTGAGEQFF.

This clonotype came up many times. The rearrangement links TRBV3-1 to TRBJ2-4; 13 bases line up with TRBD2. V shed 1 base and J 9 bases; nucleotides not matched to a gene: 9. CDR1 is LGHDT, CDR2 YNNKEL, per germline (reference sequence). This CDR3 is built from 17 residues. In DNA, the CDR3 is TGTGCCAGCAGCCAAGGGACTAGCGGGGGCCGATCCGGCATTCAGTACTTC. This encodes CASSQGTSGGRSGIQYF.

This clonotype has a count of ten or more. The genes are TRBV6-2 or TRBV6-3 and TRBJ2-3; the D is unclear. The CDR3 has 15 residues. CDR1 and CDR2 from the germline V gene are MNHEY and SVGEGT. The V gene lost 5 bases and the J gene lost 2 bases, with 14 bases spanning the gap. The CDR3 loop reads CASSEVNSYTDTQYF. The CDR3, as DNA: TGTGCCAGCAGTGAAGTGAACTCCTACACAGATACGCAGTATTTT.

This clonotype appeared many times. The gene calls are TRBV5-1 and TRBJ2-1; D possibly corresponds to TRBD1 (6 bases). The V end was cut by 0 bases, the J end by 5 bases, with 9 bases between. This CDR3 spans 14 amino acids. The V gene's germline CDR1 is SGHRS and CDR2 YFSETQ. CDR3 amino acids: CASSLGTAHNEQFF. CDR3 coding DNA: TGCGCCAGCAGCTTGGGGACAGCCCACAATGAGCAGTTCTTC.